This TCR beta chain came from a study of vaccination and CD4 T cells after COVID-19. This clonotype showed up just a few times. Its antigen is still unknown. Trimming pared 5 bases from V and 2 bases from J, leaving 14 bases between. Germline V gene lookup returns CDR1 SGHTA and CDR2 FQGTGA. CDR3 length: 15 residues. The Oncomine TCR Beta short-read assay was applied to DNA of cultured CD4+ T cells. TCRdb fed the PCR reads into MiXCR, producing one record per CDR3 protein. The table shows approximately 9,300 distinct CDR3 sequences, with about 64% occurring only once. The treatment: roughly 11-day PBMC culture with coronavirus spike peptide pools or control peptides (ViraFEST assay).

This chain uses TRBV7-3 with TRBJ2-3; perhaps TRBD1 as D (6 bases). This receptor was obtained from a human donor who had recovered from COVID-19. The sequenced sample consisted of CD4+ T cells from blood, cultured in vitro. The CDR3 region is CASSKLGQTTDTQYF. The CDR3 nucleotides are TGTGCCAGCAGCAAACTTGGACAGACCACAGATACGCAGTATTTT.